The TCR beta chain described here comes from a study of CD4 T cells in relation to SARS-CoV-2 and coronaviruses. Whole-study findings and limits: Each donor contributed either pre-pandemic or post-infection samples, not both. About 64% of donors had memory CD4+ clonotypes crossrecognizing SARS-CoV-2 and common cold coronavirus spike.

Trimming removed 6 bases from V and 4 bases from J, with 8 bases in between. The CDR3 has 12 residues. The germline V gene has CDR1 MDHEN and CDR2 SYDVKM. About this clone itself: Its antigen is unknown.

Naive or memory CD4+ cells were cultured 1:1 with T cell-depleted PBMCs plus CEF. Naive and memory CD4+ T cells were cultured with CEF, then survey-sequenced. Assay used: immunoSEQ multiplex PCR; TCRdb lists only in-frame clones, some missing. The table has tens of thousands of clones, about 87% seen once. The sequence was obtained from an adult with COVID-19. Sequencing was carried out using naive CD4+ T cells from PBMCs, cultured in vitro. Subset in this sample: naive CD4+ T cells isolated by negative enrichment. The chain has TRBV28 and TRBJ2-3; D is unclear. CDR3 coding DNA: TGTGCCAGCAGATTTTACGCAGATACGCAGTATTTT. As protein: CASRFYADTQYF. Using reference TRBV28 and TRBJ2-3 for the parts outside the CDR3, the full variable domain is DVKVTQSSRYLVKRTGEKVFLECVQDMDHENMFWYRQDPGLGLRLIYFSYDVKMKEKGDIPEGYSVSREKKERFSLILESASTNQTSMYLCASRFYADTQYFGPGTRLTVL.